This T cell receptor beta chain is from a study of cytomegalovirus exposure and HLA in healthy donors. 60 Vbeta and 13 Jbeta primers were used in PCR. TCRdb's copy holds only in-frame clones and misses some; the assay was immunoSEQ multiplex PCR. The sample carries 100,000 or so clones, more than 60% recorded once. Trimming left V 4 bases short and J 4 bases short, with 13 bases between. This CDR3 contains 14 residues. In germline, CDR1 is SGHVS, CDR2 FQNEAQ. This chain joins TRBV7-8 and TRBJ2-5; D uncertain. Sequenced sample: PBMCs. The clonotype comes from a female donor in good health and CMV-seronegative. This CDR3 is CASSSTSVGETQYF. CDR3 in DNA: TGTGCCAGCAGCTCCACCAGCGTAGGAGAGACCCAGTACTTC.